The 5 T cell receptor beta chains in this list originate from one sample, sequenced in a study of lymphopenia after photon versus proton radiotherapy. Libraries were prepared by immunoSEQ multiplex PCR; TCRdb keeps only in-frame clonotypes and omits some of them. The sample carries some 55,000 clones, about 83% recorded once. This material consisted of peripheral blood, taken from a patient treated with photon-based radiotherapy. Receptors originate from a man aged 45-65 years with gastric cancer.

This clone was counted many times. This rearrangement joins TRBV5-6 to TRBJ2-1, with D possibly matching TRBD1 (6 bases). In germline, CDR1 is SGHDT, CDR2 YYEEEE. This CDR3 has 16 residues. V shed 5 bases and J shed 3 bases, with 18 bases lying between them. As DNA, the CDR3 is TGTGCCAGCAGTATGACAGGAGCTAATCTCTACAATGAGCAGTTCTTC. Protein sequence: CASSMTGANLYNEQFF.

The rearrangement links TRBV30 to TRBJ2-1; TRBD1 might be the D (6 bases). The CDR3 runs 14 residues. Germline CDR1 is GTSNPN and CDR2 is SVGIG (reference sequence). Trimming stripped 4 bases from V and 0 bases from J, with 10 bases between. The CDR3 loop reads CAWNTGISYNEQFF. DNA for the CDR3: TGTGCCTGGAACACAGGGATCTCCTACAATGAGCAGTTCTTC.

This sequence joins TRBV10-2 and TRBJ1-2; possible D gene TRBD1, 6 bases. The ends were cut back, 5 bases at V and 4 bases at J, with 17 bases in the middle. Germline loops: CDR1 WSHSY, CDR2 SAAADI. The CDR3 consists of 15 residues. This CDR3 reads CASSIELQGAYGYTF. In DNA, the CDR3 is TGCGCCAGCAGTATAGAATTACAGGGTGCCTATGGCTACACCTTC.

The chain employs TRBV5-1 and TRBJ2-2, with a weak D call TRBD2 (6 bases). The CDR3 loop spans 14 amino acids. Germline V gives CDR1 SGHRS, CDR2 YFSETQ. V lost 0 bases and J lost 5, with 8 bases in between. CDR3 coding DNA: TGCGCCAGCAGCTTGGTGGCGGGGACCGGGGAGCTGTTTTTT. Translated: CASSLVAGTGELFF.

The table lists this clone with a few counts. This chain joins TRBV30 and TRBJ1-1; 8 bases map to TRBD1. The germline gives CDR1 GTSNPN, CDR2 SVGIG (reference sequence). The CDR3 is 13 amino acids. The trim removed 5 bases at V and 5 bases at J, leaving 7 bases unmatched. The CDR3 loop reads CAWGQGMQTEAFF. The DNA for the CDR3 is TGTGCCTGGGGACAGGGCATGCAAACTGAAGCTTTCTTT.